This TCR beta chain was captured in a study of radiotherapy plus CTLA-4 blockade in lung cancer. At the level of the study: Around 18% of patients responded objectively, and roughly 30% achieved disease control.

General observations from the study: Dynamics of early blood T cell clones, together with interferon-beta, were reportedly the best predictors of response. Blood-borne expansion of tumor-derived TCR clones followed radiotherapy plus ipilimumab.

The germline V gene encodes CDR1 MNHEY and CDR2 SMNVEV (reference sequence). Trimming cost V 5 bases and J 4 bases, with 17 bases left between them. This CDR3 comprises 15 residues. As for this clone: Its antigen remains unidentified.

The method was immunoSEQ multiplex PCR; TCRdb's version includes in-frame clones alone and lacks a portion of them. Of fewer than 35,000 clones listed, 60% to 85% are singletons. The chain joins TRBV27 to TRBJ1-2; D is perhaps TRBD1 (6 bases). The sequencing here drew on peripheral blood, taken from a patient treated with radiotherapy plus ipilimumab. This receptor was taken from a human donor with non-small cell lung cancer that progressed on radiotherapy plus ipilimumab. DNA for the CDR3: TGTGCCAGCAGTCCCTCCGGGACATCAGTCTATGGCTACACCTTC. Encoded protein: CASSPSGTSVYGYTF.